This record concerns one T cell receptor (beta chain) sequence. The target antigen is unknown. V lost 5 bases and J 2 bases, leaving 15 bases between the germline ends. In germline, CDR1 is LNHDA, CDR2 SQIVND (reference sequence). This CDR3 is 16 amino acids long. This sample stems from a study of T cell responses to AZD1222 COVID-19 vaccine. Overall study findings and caveats: Clonal diversity was possibly underestimated, and white British individuals and females predominated among donors. Spike-specific TCR breadth rose after two AZD1222 doses, and depth rose as well. Unmutated variant regions are reportedly targeted by nearly half of spike-specific TCRs.

Clones were sequenced by immunoSEQ multiplex PCR, and TCRdb holds only the in-frame ones, with some missing. The sample consists of 110,000 to 150,000 clones, about 91% of them appearing once. J is TRBJ1-4 and V is TRBV19; D call uncertain. This clonotype was obtained from an adult in good health. This sample comprised peripheral blood, obtained on day 0 of AZD1222 vaccination. CDR3 bases: TGTGCCAGTAGTTCTCGCCATCGAGGTACTAATGAAAAACTGTTTTTT. Translated: CASSSRHRGTNEKLFF. The full variable domain, with the rest looked up from reference TRBV19 and TRBJ1-4, is DGGITQSPKYLFRKEGQNVTLSCEQNLNHDAMYWYRQDPGQGLRLIYYSQIVNDFQKGDIAEGYSVSREKKESFPLTVTSAQKNPTAFYLCASSSRHRGTNEKLFFGSGTQLSVL.